The entry below describes one T cell receptor beta chain. This clone was found a few times. Its antigen is currently not known. No clone much larger than this one lies a single base away; base qualities are absent. These data belong to a study of cytomegalovirus exposure and HLA in healthy donors (TCRdb year 2017). Describing the broader study: An earlier analysis of fewer than 750 of the donors reported about 260 Gb of sequence data and about 120 million unique TCR beta sequences obtained from 150 million to 200 million T cells. An early release covering roughly 600 HLA-typed donors comprised approximately 300 gigabases of sequencing data and tens of millions of unique TCR sequences. Of the 300 to 450 genotyped donors, 65% to 90% fell in the genetic ancestry cluster associated with self-reported Caucasian donors. The study aimed to test whether signatures of past pathogen exposure could be identified by cataloging public T cell receptors. Using immunosequencing, the study profiled T cell repertoires from 550 to 750 subjects and related those repertoires to cytomegalovirus serostatus. Along with the 666-subject first cohort, a separate validation cohort of over a hundred different subjects was used. To predict cytomegalovirus infection status, the study combined high-throughput TCR immunosequencing, statistical association of individual TCRs with disease status, and machine learning. A later analysis re-examined previously published TCR beta repertoires from roughly 650 donors and added high-resolution HLA genotyping to investigate patterns of TCR occurrence. In the later analysis, no new phenotypic data were used to find candidate immune exposures; instead, reliance was placed on TCR beta sequences and their occurrence across donors. An earlier analysis of about 600 of the donors used high-throughput TCR beta sequencing to judge whether each TCR beta V gene segment behaved as functional or pseudogenic. Donor age, sex, ethnicity and CMV serostatus were compiled alongside the repertoire data. In a later genetic analysis, genome-wide SNP genotypes for about three fifths of the roughly 670 donors were used, and that subset was treated as a discovery cohort. All discovery cohort repertoires had been generated using a single sequencing platform. HLA typing included class I and class II loci at four-digit resolution. Typing coverage varied by locus: 629-630 donors for A, B, C, DRB1 and DQB1; roughly 500 for DQA1; about 570 for DPA1; approximately 470 for DPB1. Roughly five DR-DQ haplotypes were handled as single units for association and clustering, since linkage in the cohort was strong. Among some 400 genotyped donors of the cohort, an average of approximately 240,000 unique TCR beta nucleotide sequences was sequenced per donor, of which 15% to 20% were non-productive. Study-wide conclusions, independent of this receptor: Broadly in line with IMGT annotations, most TCR beta V segments showed up in productive rearrangements about 87% or about 30% of the time in an earlier analysis of 450 to 750 of the donors. According to a later genetic analysis, donors in an Asian-associated ancestry cluster had fewer N-insertions in productive TCRs than the roughly 670-donor mean. According to a later analysis, most CMV-associated TCR beta chains appeared to be HLA-restricted, and the HLA associations seemed to be driven largely by CMV exposure. According to a later analysis, TCR association rates differed among HLA loci, with DRB1 alleles showing the most associated TCRs and HLA-C alleles showing the fewest. The authors suggested that the approach could potentially be extended to other disease states and immunological phenotypes. In vitro tests confirmed that a few of the cytomegalovirus-associated TCR beta chains recognize cytomegalovirus antigens. Only TCR beta chains were sequenced in this cohort, and the absence of alpha or paired-chain data limited detectable features. The sequencing pipeline was judged likely to have produced a cluster of highly shared sequence variants as a technical artifact. In a later genetic analysis, a missense DCLRE1C variant was associated with V-gene and J-gene trimming of TCR beta chains, and the association was replicated in an independent cohort. Presence/absence analyses assumed roughly uniform sequencing depth across donors, an assumption that may not hold. A further reported finding was that TCR beta sequences accurately predicted the HLA-A and HLA-B alleles for most subjects in the first cohort. Because counts were too low, approximately 18 rarely observed V segments, including chromosome 9 orphons, were excluded from the earlier analysis of 500 to 700 of the donors. Because HLA typing was unavailable for some donors at each locus, only the typed subset was used in association tests. In a later analysis, several top co-occurrence clusters were reported to appear linked to parvovirus B19, influenza, CMV and Epstein-Barr virus. Assigning TCR associations to individual alleles was difficult when HLA alleles, especially DR and DQ, strongly co-occurred. The study listed approximately 150 TCR beta chains as associated with cytomegalovirus. While some public TCRs were present in many individuals, most TCR sequences turned up only very rarely across donors. In both the original and validation cohorts, the classifier was reported to diagnose cytomegalovirus status with high specificity and sensitivity. Immune exposure information for the cohort was limited to CMV serostatus. Some IMGT-functional V segments, including TRBV6-2 and TRBV6-3, could not be told apart with the 87-base-pair reads, so those segments were excluded. In a later analysis, HLA-associated TCR beta chains were found to be more clonally expanded and to have lower generation probabilities than equally common non-associated chains. Correlated functional status among segregating V segments might reflect linkage disequilibrium, but an unknown experimental factor could not be ruled out. At a false discovery rate of 0.05, a later analysis linked roughly 17,000 TCR beta sequences to specific HLA alleles.

The junction shows trimming of 2 bases on V and 7 bases on J, plus 23 bases between the germline ends. CDR1 and CDR2 are drawn from the germline V gene: MNHNS, SASEGT. The CDR3 contains 18 residues, cysteine and phenylalanine counted. Here the CDR3 DNA is all that survives: 54 bases in frame from base 1. In total, approximately 610 healthy bone marrow donors made up the cohort. Cohort members were all nominally healthy when sampled, although unrecorded immune exposures were likely present. The donor was CMV seronegative and belonged to the group of several hundred seronegative cohort members. Each donor provided a peripheral blood sample, and peripheral blood mononuclear cells were used for TCR beta sequencing. The Qiagen DNeasy Blood Extraction Kit was used to extract genomic DNA from the blood cell samples. Library preparation was by the immunoSEQ multiplex PCR assay. A mixture of 60 forward primers for TCR Vbeta segments and 13 reverse primers for TCR Jbeta segments was used in the multiplex PCR. Amplification of the CDR3 region of rearranged TCR beta genes was performed with a multiplex PCR assay on genomic DNA. The Illumina HiSeq System was used to sequence the amplified TCR beta libraries as 87-base-pair reads. On the study's bioinformatics: In a later analysis, some 80 million unique TCR beta chains were counted across the roughly 700 repertoires, and around 10 million of these chains were shared by at least two donors. Raw reads were error-corrected and collapsed into unique sequences by a nearest-neighbor algorithm in which closely related sequences were merged to remove PCR and sequencing errors. V, D and J gene segments were assigned by aligning CDR3 sequences to IMGT reference sequences. For a sequence to be retained, a match of at least six nucleotides was required to both a V gene segment and a J gene segment. Rearrangements were called productive when the CDR3 lacked stop codons and stayed in frame with V and J; all others were non-productive. Following IMGT convention, CDR3 was defined as the stretch from the second conserved V-encoded cysteine to the conserved J-encoded phenylalanine. In an earlier analysis of approximately 500 of the donors, sequences lacking an unambiguous match to a single V gene segment were excluded. In an earlier analysis of several hundred of the donors, V segments were called functional above 56.7% productive rearrangements and were called segregating when the between-donor standard deviation exceeded 5%. A statistical classification framework was built for diagnosing cytomegalovirus status from the catalog of TCR beta chain sequences. A later analysis assigned V and J genes by comparing TCR nucleotide sequences with IMGT/GENE-DB human TR gene sequences. A later analysis assigned CDR3 sequences and most-parsimonious VDJ recombination scenarios with the TCRdist pipeline. In a later analysis, every TCR beta chain was defined by the combination of its CDR3 amino acid sequence and its V-gene family, and reads without a unique V-gene family were dropped. To address suspected cross-contamination and a sequencing artifact, a later analysis removed around 600 highly shared, low-generation-probability nucleotide sequences. In a later analysis, a clonal expansion index was calculated for each public chain from normalized within-repertoire ranks of inferred template counts. A later analysis computed generation probabilities with a VDJ recombination model fitted to out-of-frame rearrangements, and checked the results against IGoR. A later analysis scored TCR-TCR, TCR-HLA and TCR-CMV co-occurrence with hypergeometric tests, applying a repertoire-size bias correction to TCR pairs. A later analysis estimated false discovery rates by permuting HLA or CMV assignments 20 times. In a later analysis, co-occurring TCRs were grouped using DBSCAN, with TCRdist sequence similarity added in when clustering inside HLA-allele-positive subsets. Repertoires with fewer than 30,000 or more than 120,000 public chains were left out of co-occurrence clustering, as were about 5 repertoires with anomalous nucleotide sharing. The immuneACCESS repertoire file appears here via TCRdb, limited to in-frame rearrangements. These files lack a portion of the clones; in checked studies, under half of the deficit traces to unresolved V genes, and the cause of the others is not known. The V and J calls and clone size were taken over from that table, and D and trimming were inferred from the DNA. In this sample the table shows over 100,000 clones, approximately 70% of which occur a single time. Together, the top ten hold under 9.5% of the sample.

Sequenced: PBMCs. This receptor chain uses TRBV6-1 and TRBJ1-4, and possibly TRBD1, on 6 matching bases. This receptor was identified in a man aged 35-49 years in good health and CMV-seronegative. The nucleotide sequence is TGTGCCAGCAGTGAATCCGTCGTCTTTGGTCAGGGGACTGAAAAACTGTTTTTT. It translates to CASSESVVFGQGTEKLFF.